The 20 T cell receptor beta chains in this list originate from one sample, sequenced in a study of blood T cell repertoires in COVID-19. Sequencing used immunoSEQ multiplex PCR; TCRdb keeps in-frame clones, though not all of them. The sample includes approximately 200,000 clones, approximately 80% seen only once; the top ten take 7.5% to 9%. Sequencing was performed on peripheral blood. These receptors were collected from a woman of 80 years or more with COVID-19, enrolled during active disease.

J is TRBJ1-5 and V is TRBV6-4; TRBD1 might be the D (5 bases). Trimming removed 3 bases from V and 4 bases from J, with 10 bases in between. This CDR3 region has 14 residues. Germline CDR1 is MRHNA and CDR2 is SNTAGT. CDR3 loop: CASSEGGGNQPQHF. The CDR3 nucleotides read TGTGCCAGCAGTGAGGGTGGGGGGAATCAGCCCCAGCATTTT.

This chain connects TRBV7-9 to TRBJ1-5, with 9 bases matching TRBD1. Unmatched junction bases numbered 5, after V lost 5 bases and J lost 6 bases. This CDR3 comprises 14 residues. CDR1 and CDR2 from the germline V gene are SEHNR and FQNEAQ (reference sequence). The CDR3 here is CASSGGTGFQPQHF. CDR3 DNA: TGTGCCAGCAGCGGAGGGACAGGGTTTCAGCCCCAGCATTTT.

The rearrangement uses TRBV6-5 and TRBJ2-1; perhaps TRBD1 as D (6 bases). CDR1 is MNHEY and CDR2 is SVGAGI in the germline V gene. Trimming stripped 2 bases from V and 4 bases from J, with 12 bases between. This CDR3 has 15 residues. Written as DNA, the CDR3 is TGTGCCAGCAGTTACGGCTTACAGGGATACAATGAGCAGTTCTTC. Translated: CASSYGLQGYNEQFF.

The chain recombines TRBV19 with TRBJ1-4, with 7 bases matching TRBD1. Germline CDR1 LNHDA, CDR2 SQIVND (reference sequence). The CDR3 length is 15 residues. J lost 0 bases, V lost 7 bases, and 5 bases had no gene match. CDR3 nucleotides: TGTGCCAGTAAGGGGGCGTCTGCAACTAATGAAAAACTGTTTTTT. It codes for CASKGASATNEKLFF.

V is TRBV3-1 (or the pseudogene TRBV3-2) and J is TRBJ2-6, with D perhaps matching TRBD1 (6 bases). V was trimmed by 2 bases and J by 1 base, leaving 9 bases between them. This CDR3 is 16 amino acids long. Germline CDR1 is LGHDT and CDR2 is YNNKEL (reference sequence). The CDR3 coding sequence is TGTGCCAGCAGCCAAAGTGACAGGTCTGGGGCCAACGTCCTGACTTTC. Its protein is CASSQSDRSGANVLTF.

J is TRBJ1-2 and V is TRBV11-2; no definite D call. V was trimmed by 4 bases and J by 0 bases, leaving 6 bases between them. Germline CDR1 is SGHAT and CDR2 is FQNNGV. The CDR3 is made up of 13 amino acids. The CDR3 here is CASSYGANYGYTF. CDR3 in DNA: TGTGCCAGCAGCTACGGGGCTAACTATGGCTACACCTTC. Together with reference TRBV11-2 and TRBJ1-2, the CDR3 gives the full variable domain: EAGVAQSPRYKIIEKRQSVAFWCNPISGHATLYWYQQILGQGPKLLIQFQNNGVVDDSQLPKDRFSAERLKGVDSTLKIQPAKLEDSAVYLCASSYGANYGYTFGSGTRLTVV.

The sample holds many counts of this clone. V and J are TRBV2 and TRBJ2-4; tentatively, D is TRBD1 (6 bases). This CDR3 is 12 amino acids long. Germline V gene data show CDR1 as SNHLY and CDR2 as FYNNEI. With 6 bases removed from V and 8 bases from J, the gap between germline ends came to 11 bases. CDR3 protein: CASSYEGDIQYF. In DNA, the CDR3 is TGTGCCAGCAGCTACGAGGGGGACATTCAGTACTTC.

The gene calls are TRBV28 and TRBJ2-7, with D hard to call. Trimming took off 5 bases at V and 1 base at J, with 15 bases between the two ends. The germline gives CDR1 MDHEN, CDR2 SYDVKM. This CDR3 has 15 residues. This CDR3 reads CASSPTATVSYEQYF. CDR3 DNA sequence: TGTGCCAGCAGTCCCACCGCCACAGTTTCCTACGAGCAGTACTTC.

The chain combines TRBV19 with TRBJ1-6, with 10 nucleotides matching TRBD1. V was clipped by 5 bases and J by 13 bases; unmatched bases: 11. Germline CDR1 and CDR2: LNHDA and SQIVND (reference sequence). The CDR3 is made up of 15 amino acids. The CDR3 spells CASSATGTGASPLHF. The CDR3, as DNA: TGTGCCAGTAGTGCGACCGGGACAGGGGCCTCCCCCCTCCACTTT. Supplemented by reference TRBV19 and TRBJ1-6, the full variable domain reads DGGITQSPKYLFRKEGQNVTLSCEQNLNHDAMYWYRQDPGQGLRLIYYSQIVNDFQKGDIAEGYSVSREKKESFPLTVTSAQKNPTAFYLCASSATGTGASPLHFGNGTRLTVT.

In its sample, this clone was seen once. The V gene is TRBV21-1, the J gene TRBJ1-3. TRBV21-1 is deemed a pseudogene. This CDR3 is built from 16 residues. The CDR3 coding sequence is TGTGCCAGCAGCAAAAGGGGGGGGTGCCAATGGAACACCATATATTTT. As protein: CASSKRGGCQWNTIYF.

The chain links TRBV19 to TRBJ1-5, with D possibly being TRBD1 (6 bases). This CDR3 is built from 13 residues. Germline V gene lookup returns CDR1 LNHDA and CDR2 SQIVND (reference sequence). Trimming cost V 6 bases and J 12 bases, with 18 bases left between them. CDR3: CASRTPDRGIQHF. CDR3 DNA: TGTGCCAGTAGAACCCCGGACAGAGGGATCCAGCATTTT.

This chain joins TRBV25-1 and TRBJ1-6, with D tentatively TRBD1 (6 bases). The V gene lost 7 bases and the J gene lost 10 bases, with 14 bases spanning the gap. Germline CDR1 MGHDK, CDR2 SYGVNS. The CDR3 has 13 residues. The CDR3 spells CASTPGRGSPLHF. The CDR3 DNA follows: TGTGCCAGCACGCCGGGCAGGGGCTCACCCCTCCACTTT.

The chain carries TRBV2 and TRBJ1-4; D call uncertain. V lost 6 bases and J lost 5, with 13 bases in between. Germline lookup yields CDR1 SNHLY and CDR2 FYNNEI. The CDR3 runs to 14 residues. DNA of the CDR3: TGTGCCAGCAGGGTACAGAGCCCGAATGAAAAACTGTTTTTT. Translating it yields CASRVQSPNEKLFF.

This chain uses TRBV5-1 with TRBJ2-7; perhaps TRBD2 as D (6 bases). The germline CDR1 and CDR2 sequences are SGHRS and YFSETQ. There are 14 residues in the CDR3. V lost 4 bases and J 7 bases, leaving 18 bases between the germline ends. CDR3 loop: CASSLLGGSKEQYF. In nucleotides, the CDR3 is TGCGCCAGCAGCCTACTAGGAGGGTCGAAAGAGCAGTACTTC. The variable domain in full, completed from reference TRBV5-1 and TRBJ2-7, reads KAGVTQTPRYLIKTRGQQVTLSCSPISGHRSVSWYQQTPGQGLQFLFEYFSETQRNKGNFPGRFSGRQFSNSRSEMNVSTLELGDSALYLCASSLLGGSKEQYFGPGTRLTVT.

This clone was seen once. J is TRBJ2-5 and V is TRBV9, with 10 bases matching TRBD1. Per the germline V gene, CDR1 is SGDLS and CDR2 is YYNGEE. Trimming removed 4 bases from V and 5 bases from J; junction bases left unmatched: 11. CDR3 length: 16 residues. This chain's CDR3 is CASSLAGQGGVETQYF. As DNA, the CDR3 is TGTGCCAGCAGCCTAGCTGGACAGGGGGGTGTGGAGACCCAGTACTTC.

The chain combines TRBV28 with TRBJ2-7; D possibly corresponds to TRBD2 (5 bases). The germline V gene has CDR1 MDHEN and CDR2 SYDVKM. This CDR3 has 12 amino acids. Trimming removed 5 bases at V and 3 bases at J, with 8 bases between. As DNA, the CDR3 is TGTGCCAGCAGTCGTCGGGGCTACGAGCAGTACTTC. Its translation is CASSRRGYEQYF.

This chain's CDR3 is CASSVNRDEGYTF. In DNA form, the CDR3 reads TGTGCCAGCAGCGTAAACAGGGATGAGGGCTACACCTTC. V and J are TRBV9 and TRBJ1-2, with D possibly matching TRBD1 (6 bases). Germline V CDR1 and CDR2: SGDLS, YYNGEE. This CDR3 is built from 13 residues. V was shortened by 1 base and J by 8 bases, with 12 bases between the two germline ends.

The CDR3 loop is CASRRELLLNYGYTF. The CDR3 DNA follows: TGCGCCAGCAGACGAGAGCTCCTCCTTAACTATGGCTACACCTTC. The chain is built from TRBV5-1 and TRBJ1-2; D call uncertain. Per the germline V gene, CDR1 is SGHRS and CDR2 is YFSETQ. CDR3 length: 15 amino acids. V was shortened by 5 bases and J by 1 base, with 15 bases between the two germline ends.

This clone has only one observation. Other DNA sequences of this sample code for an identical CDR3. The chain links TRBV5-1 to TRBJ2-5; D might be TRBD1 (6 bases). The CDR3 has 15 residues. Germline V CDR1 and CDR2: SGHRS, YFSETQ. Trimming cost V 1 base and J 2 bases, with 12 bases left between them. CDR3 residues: CASSLSVGGQETQYF. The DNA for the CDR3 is TGCGCCAGCAGCTTGTCGGTAGGGGGACAAGAGACCCAGTACTTC.

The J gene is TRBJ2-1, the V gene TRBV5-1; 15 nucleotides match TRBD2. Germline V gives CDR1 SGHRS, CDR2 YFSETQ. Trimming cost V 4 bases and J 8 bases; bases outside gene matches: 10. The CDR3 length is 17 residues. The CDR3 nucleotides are TGCGCCAGCAGCCTCCCGAGGACTAGCGGGGGGGGAGATGAGCAGTTCTTC. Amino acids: CASSLPRTSGGGDEQFF.